A single sample is the source of the 25 T cell receptor beta chains below, sequenced in a study of identical twins. TCRdb passed the 5' RACE reads through MiXCR, listing each CDR3 protein once. Of about 330,000 distinct CDR3 sequences detected, around an eighth appear once; the ten largest clones hold just over 7%. These data are also associated with another study on yellow fever vaccine responses in identical twins.

Sequencing was done on a sample of CD8+ T cells sorted from blood. These receptors came from a woman under 30 in good health.

The V call is TRBV4-1, the J call TRBJ2-4; 9 nucleotides line up with TRBD2. The CDR3 runs 20 residues. From germline, CDR1 is MGHRA and CDR2 YSYEKL. With V trimmed by 3 bases and J by 1 base, 16 bases remained unmatched. The chain's CDR3 is CASSHAHAGGQEGAKNIQYF. The CDR3 nucleotides read TGCGCCAGCAGCCACGCACACGCGGGGGGGCAGGAAGGGGCCAAAAACATTCAGTACTTC.

The chain combines TRBV20-1 with TRBJ2-4, with 7 bases that match TRBD2. This CDR3 region has 18 residues. The V and J ends lost 0 bases and 5 bases, in that order; junction bases with no gene match: 16. Germline V lookup: CDR1 DFQATT, CDR2 SNEGSKA (reference sequence). CDR3 nucleotide sequence: TGCAGTGCTAGAGATCCGGGAGGAGCGGACAAAAAGGAAAACATTCAGTACTTC. Translated: CSARDPGGADKKENIQYF.

This clonotype was seen ten or more times. The V and J genes are TRBV27 and TRBJ2-7; 7 nucleotides agree with TRBD2. This CDR3 has 15 residues. V lost 6 bases to trimming and J lost 2 bases; unmatched junction nucleotides: 10. CDR1 and CDR2 from the germline V gene are MNHEY and SMNVEV (reference sequence). The CDR3 loop is CASSPRGTNTYEQYF. CDR3 DNA: TGTGCCAGCAGCCCTCGGGGGACTAATACCTACGAGCAGTACTTC.

This clonotype was picked up a small number of times. The J gene is TRBJ1-2, the V gene TRBV20-1, with no clear D. CDR3 length equals 13 residues. The V gene lost 0 bases and the J gene lost 4 bases, with 9 bases spanning the gap. Germline CDR1 reads DFQATT; CDR2 reads SNEGSKA (reference sequence). The CDR3 DNA reads as TGCAGTGCTAGAGATCCGGCCAGCTATGGCTACACCTTC. Amino acid sequence: CSARDPASYGYTF.

The sample holds many counts of this clonotype. The chain couples TRBV29-1 to TRBJ2-1; possibly TRBD2 for D (5 bases). The V and J ends lost 1 base and 0 bases respectively, with 13 bases between them. The CDR3 is made up of 16 amino acids. CDR1 and CDR2 (germline): SQVTM, ANQGSEA. The CDR3 here is CSVEGAAETSYNEQFF. CDR3 bases: TGCAGCGTTGAAGGGGCAGCGGAGACCTCCTACAATGAGCAGTTCTTC.

This clonotype was observed a handful of times. The rearrangement joins TRBV7-6 to TRBJ1-1; TRBD1 matches 11 bases. CDR3 length: 17 residues. Per germline, CDR1 SGHVS and CDR2 FNYEAQ. After removal of 5 bases from V and 5 bases from J, the junction contained 13 bases not matched to a gene. CDR3 region: CASSLFGTGGRGTEAFF. The CDR3 region has the DNA TGTGCCAGCAGCCTGTTTGGGACAGGGGGGAGAGGGACTGAAGCTTTCTTT.

This clonotype occurred many times. This may arise from a read error, as a much more abundant clone is one base away. This sequence joins TRBV7-7 and TRBJ2-7, with 11 bases fitting TRBD1. Losses at the gene ends were 5 bases for V and 2 bases for J; bases not matched to a gene: 2. This CDR3 region has 14 residues. Germline V gene lookup returns CDR1 SSHAT and CDR2 FNYEAQ (reference sequence). The CDR3 sequence is CASSTGQGAYEQYF. For the CDR3, the DNA is TGTGCCAGCAGCACGGGACAGGGGGCCTACGAGCAGTACTTC.

V is TRBV20-1 and J is TRBJ2-2, with D maybe TRBD1 (5 bases). Germline V gene data show CDR1 as DFQATT and CDR2 as SNEGSKA (reference sequence). The CDR3 is 15 amino acids. Between the trimmed V and J ends, which lost 4 bases and 6 bases, there was a span of 18 bases. CDR3 protein: CSAIEVGQGSGELFF. CDR3 bases: TGCAGTGCTATAGAGGTTGGGCAGGGTTCCGGGGAGCTGTTTTTT.

V and J are TRBV12-3 or TRBV12-4 and TRBJ2-5; D may be TRBD1 or TRBD2 (6 bases each). This CDR3 has 18 amino acids. The germline V and J ends were trimmed by 4 bases and 2 bases, with 23 bases remaining between them. CDR3 sequence: CASSSSNRGRGGQETQYF. The CDR3 DNA follows: TGTGCCAGCAGTTCATCCAACCGGGGGCGGGGTGGACAAGAGACCCAGTACTTC.

The chain uses TRBV7-9 and TRBJ2-3; 9 positions match TRBD1. The V segment lost 7 bases and the J segment 4 bases; nucleotides outside the gene matches: 12. The CDR3 is 16 amino acids. Germline CDR1 is SEHNR and CDR2 is FQNEAQ (reference sequence). The CDR3 protein is CASTDGGQGGADTQYF. DNA of the CDR3: TGTGCCAGCACCGATGGGGGACAGGGTGGAGCAGATACGCAGTATTTT.

V is TRBV6-1 and J is TRBJ2-2, with TRBD1 matching over 7 bases. The V gene end was trimmed by 5 bases and the J gene end by 2 bases; junction bases not matched to a gene: 8. This CDR3 region has 16 residues. Germline V gives CDR1 MNHNS, CDR2 SASEGT. CDR3 loop: CASSPSGTDNTGELFF. The CDR3 DNA is TGTGCCAGCAGTCCATCCGGGACAGACAACACCGGGGAGCTGTTTTTT.

This chain joins TRBV5-8 and TRBJ2-1; 11 nucleotides align to TRBD2. CDR1 and CDR2 from the germline V gene are SGHTS and YDEGEE. The CDR3 is made up of 16 amino acids. The V gene end was trimmed by 1 base and the J gene end by 7 bases; junction bases not matched to a gene: 7. DNA of the CDR3: TGTGCCAGCAGCTTGTCTTTGGGACTAGCGGAAAATGAGCAGTTCTTC. It yields the protein CASSLSLGLAENEQFF.

This sequence joins TRBV28 and TRBJ2-3; D perhaps matches TRBD1 (7 bases). The V gene lost 1 base and the J gene lost 4 bases, with 12 bases spanning the gap. Germline lookup yields CDR1 MDHEN and CDR2 SYDVKM. The CDR3 covers 15 residues. The CDR3 DNA is TGTGCCAGCAGTTTATTCGGCGGGACAGCAGATACGCAGTATTTT. This translates into CASSLFGGTADTQYF.

This sequence joins TRBV27 and TRBJ2-7; tentative D call: TRBD2 (6 bases). Germline V CDR1 and CDR2: MNHEY, SMNVEV (reference sequence). V shed 2 bases and J shed 4 bases, with 15 bases lying between them. The CDR3 is 15 residues long. The CDR3 region has the DNA TGTGCCAGCAGTTTAGTCGCGGGGTTTCTATACGAGCAGTACTTC. It specifies CASSLVAGFLYEQYF.

This clonotype was counted at least ten times. The rearrangement uses TRBV15 and TRBJ1-4, with 8 bases aligning to TRBD1. The V gene's germline CDR1 is LNHNV and CDR2 YYDKDF (reference sequence). This CDR3 comprises 14 residues. V shed 5 bases and J 8 bases; nucleotides not matched to a gene: 7. CDR3 sequence reads: CATSQQGGSEKLFF. For the CDR3, the DNA is TGTGCCACCAGCCAACAGGGGGGAAGCGAAAAACTGTTTTTT.

This clonotype was detected once. The genes are TRBV13 and TRBJ2-5; possible D gene TRBD2, 5 bases. The germline gives CDR1 PRHDT, CDR2 FYEKMQ (reference sequence). CDR3 size: 15 residues. The V end was cut by 1 base, the J end by 3 bases, with 12 bases between. CDR3 nucleotides: TGTGCCAGCAGCTTAGAAGAGCGGAAAGAAGAGACCCAGTACTTC. It specifies CASSLEERKEETQYF.

This clonotype was seen many times. The chain uses TRBV11-2 and TRBJ1-6; a possible D gene is TRBD1 (5 bases). Germline CDR1 reads SGHAT; CDR2 reads FQNNGV. V gave up 4 bases and J gave up 8 bases, with 15 bases separating them. This CDR3 is 15 amino acids long. The CDR3 loop is CASSSIRDVDSPLHF. CDR3 bases: TGTGCCAGCAGCTCCATAAGGGACGTTGATTCACCCCTCCACTTT.

The chain is built from TRBV20-1 and TRBJ2-1, with 7 bases identical to TRBD2. The germline V gene has CDR1 DFQATT and CDR2 SNEGSKA (reference sequence). The CDR3 is 15 residues long. The trim removed 3 bases at V and 7 bases at J, leaving 12 bases unmatched. The CDR3 loop is CSASPPTSDGNEQFF. The CDR3 nucleotides read TGCAGTGCTAGCCCCCCCACTAGCGACGGAAATGAGCAGTTCTTC.

This clonotype appeared a few times. This sequence joins TRBV12-3 or TRBV12-4 and TRBJ2-7; no firm D call. The CDR3 has 14 residues. The V gene lost 3 bases and the J gene lost 6 bases, with 15 bases spanning the gap. The CDR3 coding sequence is TGTGCCAGCAGTTTGGGTGTAGGGCGAGGCGAGCAGTACTTC. The encoded protein is CASSLGVGRGEQYF.

The V gene is TRBV7-9, the J gene TRBJ2-5; TRBD1 is a possible D gene (5 bases). Germline CDR1 is SEHNR and CDR2 is FQNEAQ (reference sequence). This CDR3 region has 15 residues. V was pared by 5 bases and J by 2 bases, with 15 bases between. CDR3 protein: CASSPPDRGQETQYF. The CDR3, as DNA: TGTGCCAGCAGCCCCCCGGATAGGGGACAAGAGACCCAGTACTTC.

This sequence joins TRBV5-1 and TRBJ2-2; 11 nucleotides agree with TRBD2. This CDR3 is 16 amino acids long. V was clipped by 7 bases and J by 5 bases; unmatched bases: 10. CDR1 is SGHRS and CDR2 is YFSETQ in the germline V gene. The CDR3 reads CASLYTGTSGTGELFF. Here the CDR3 DNA reads TGCGCCAGCCTTTACACCGGGACTAGCGGTACCGGGGAGCTGTTTTTT.

This clonotype was recorded at least ten times. This chain links TRBV6-5 with TRBJ1-4; possibly TRBD1 for D (5 bases). CDR1 and CDR2 (germline): MNHEY, SVGAGI. The V and J ends lost 2 bases and 7 bases respectively, with 11 bases between them. This CDR3 is built from 14 residues. CDR3 sequence: CASSYGEGSEKLFF. The CDR3 nucleotides read TGTGCCAGCAGTTACGGGGAGGGGAGTGAAAAACTGTTTTTT.

This chain connects TRBV6-5 to TRBJ1-1, with D unresolved. The CDR3 runs to 14 residues. Germline CDR1 MNHEY, CDR2 SVGAGI. V lost 2 bases to trimming and J lost 1 base, with 8 bases between them. CDR3 sequence: CASSYVPGNTEAFF. The CDR3 DNA reads as TGTGCCAGCAGTTACGTTCCCGGGAACACTGAAGCTTTCTTT.

The chain is built from TRBV11-3 and TRBJ2-1, with TRBD2 identical over 7 bases. J gave up 5 bases and V 8 bases, and 9 bases lay outside the gene matches. This CDR3 is built from 14 residues. CDR1 and CDR2 from the germline V gene are SGHNT and YENEEA. In nucleotides, the CDR3 is TGTGCCAGCGGGGGGGGAGGGCCGAACAATGAGCAGTTCTTC. It yields the protein CASGGGGPNNEQFF.

This clonotype was seen a handful of times. The rearrangement uses TRBV5-6 and TRBJ2-1; 14 bases are a match to TRBD2. Unmatched junction bases numbered 10, after V lost 1 base and J lost 4 bases. In germline, CDR1 is SGHDT, CDR2 YYEEEE. This CDR3 has 19 residues. CDR3 loop: CASSLRGPGLAGAYNEQFF. As DNA, the CDR3 is TGTGCCAGCAGCTTGCGAGGACCGGGACTAGCGGGAGCATACAATGAGCAGTTCTTC.